Here is one T cell receptor (beta chain) with its context. Its matching antigen is unknown. The PCR was carried out with 60 Vbeta primers and 13 Jbeta primers. The repertoire was sequenced with immunoSEQ multiplex PCR; TCRdb's copy has only in-frame clones and lacks some. The sample holds some 120,000 clones, roughly 80% seen once. The sample originates from a study of cytomegalovirus exposure and HLA in healthy donors. About the study: Samples from HLA-typed donors yielded around 85 million unique TCRs in an early data release. Regarding the study as a whole: With further analysis later on, most CMV-associated TCR beta chains appeared HLA-restricted. Later analysis reportedly placed an Asian-associated ancestry cluster below the approximately 680-donor mean in N-insertions. Later, an analysis found that common viral pathogens appeared to be linked with several of the most significant clusters.

The V and J ends lost 2 bases and 3 bases respectively, with 8 bases between them. This CDR3 has 13 residues. The germline gives CDR1 SGHVS, CDR2 FQNEAQ. The chain joins TRBV7-8 to TRBJ2-7; no reliable D call. Material for sequencing was PBMCs. The sequence was collected from a male donor in good health and CMV-seronegative. The CDR3 sequence: CASSLSQDYEQYF. Written as DNA, the CDR3 is TGTGCCAGCAGCTTAAGCCAGGACTACGAGCAGTACTTC.